Presented here are 21 T cell receptor beta chains from one specimen sequenced in a study of T cells in Graves' hyperthyroidism and ophthalmopathy. Amplification of TCR beta CDR3 regions was performed using RNA transcripts as template. The HTBI primer set was used in a first-round RT-PCR of the TCR CDR3. TCRdb re-analysed the multiplex PCR reads in MiXCR, keeping a single row per CDR3 protein. The sample includes approximately 430,000 distinct CDR3 sequences, approximately 14% seen only once; the top ten take roughly 7.4%. What was sequenced was blood. Receptors originate from a woman under 30 with Graves' hyperthyroidism.

There are many counts of this clonotype. V and J are TRBV5-6 and TRBJ2-7; perhaps TRBD2 as D (7 bases). V was cut by 3 bases and J by 6 bases, with 16 bases left in between. Germline loops: CDR1 SGHDT, CDR2 YYEEEE. This CDR3 spans 14 amino acids. CDR3 region: CASSWGLTGREQYF. In nucleotides, the CDR3 is TGTGCCAGCAGCTGGGGACTAACAGGGCGCGAGCAGTACTTC.

This clonotype came up many times. The chain combines TRBV6-1 with TRBJ1-4; D is uncertain. Germline V lookup: CDR1 MNHNS, CDR2 SASEGT. This CDR3 is built from 13 residues. Trimming cost V 5 bases and J 5 bases, with 9 bases left between them. CDR3 coding DNA: TGTGCCAGCAGTTCAGACCGCAATGAAAAACTGTTTTTT. Translated, it gives CASSSDRNEKLFF.

In this sample, this clonotype turned up many times. The genes are TRBV3-1 and TRBJ2-7, with D possibly TRBD1 on 6 matching bases. Germline assignment: CDR1 LGHDT and CDR2 YNNKEL (reference sequence). The CDR3 covers 14 residues. Trimming stripped 0 bases from V and 5 bases from J, with 11 bases between. The CDR3 bases are TGTGCCAGCAGCCAAGATATGGGGGCCGACGAGCAGTACTTC. Translation gives CASSQDMGADEQYF.

The table lists this clonotype with many counts. The gene calls are TRBV29-1 and TRBJ2-1; the D call may be TRBD1 or TRBD2 (6 bases each). This CDR3 region has 14 residues. The germline V gene encodes CDR1 SQVTM and CDR2 ANQGSEA. Deletions cut 7 bases from V and 2 bases from J, with 15 bases between. CDR3 protein: CSARGRLTYNEQFF. In DNA, the CDR3 is TGCAGCGCCCGGGGGCGATTAACCTACAATGAGCAGTTCTTC.

This clonotype has at least ten counts. The chain recombines TRBV28 with TRBJ1-1; TRBD1 aligns across 8 bases. The ends lost 0 bases at V and 6 bases at J; junction bases unmatched: 6. There are 15 residues in the CDR3. Germline loops: CDR1 MDHEN, CDR2 SYDVKM. CDR3 nucleotide sequence: TGTGCCAGCAGTTTATGGGGTGAGGACAGGGCTGAAGCTTTCTTT. Encoded protein: CASSLWGEDRAEAFF.

The table lists this clonotype with many counts. J is TRBJ2-3 and V is TRBV12-3 or TRBV12-4; 7 bases line up with TRBD2. Losses at the gene ends were 7 bases for V and 2 bases for J; bases not matched to a gene: 12. The CDR3 length is 16 residues. CDR3 loop: CASTLQPAGNTDTQYF. In nucleotides, the CDR3 is TGTGCCAGCACCCTTCAACCAGCGGGGAACACAGATACGCAGTATTTT.

The V gene is TRBV5-1, the J gene TRBJ2-3, with D unclear. Germline CDR1 SGHRS, CDR2 YFSETQ. This CDR3 is built from 17 residues. Trimming pared 3 bases from V and 0 bases from J, leaving 17 bases between. CDR3 nucleotide sequence: TGCGCCAGCAGCTCACCTGGGTCCAAAGAAAGCACAGATACGCAGTATTTT. This encodes CASSSPGSKESTDTQYF. Full variable domain (missing parts from reference TRBV5-1 and TRBJ2-3): KAGVTQTPRYLIKTRGQQVTLSCSPISGHRSVSWYQQTPGQGLQFLFEYFSETQRNKGNFPGRFSGRQFSNSRSEMNVSTLELGDSALYLCASSSPGSKESTDTQYFGPGTRLTVL.

This clonotype showed up many times. This rearrangement joins TRBV29-1 to TRBJ1-2; D is ambiguous. The CDR3 sequence is 11 residues long. Germline assignment: CDR1 SQVTM and CDR2 ANQGSEA. Trimming removed 2 bases from V and 5 bases from J, with 6 bases in between. CDR3 sequence: CSVEPGYGYTF. The CDR3 DNA reads TGCAGCGTTGAACCGGGGTATGGCTACACCTTC.

This clonotype was counted ten times or more. CDR3 sequence: CASSPPQFDGPYNEQFF. CDR3 in DNA: TGTGCCAGCTCACCCCCCCAATTTGATGGTCCCTACAATGAGCAGTTCTTC. The chain links TRBV18 to TRBJ2-1; no definite D call. In germline, CDR1 is KGHSH, CDR2 LQKENI. The CDR3 covers 17 residues. The V and J ends lost 3 bases and 2 bases respectively, with 17 bases between them.

Many counts were recorded for this clonotype. The chain carries TRBV3-1 and TRBJ2-6; D possibly matches TRBD1 or TRBD2 (7 bases each). The V gene lost 4 bases and the J gene lost 0 bases, with 10 bases spanning the gap. Germline values: CDR1 LGHDT, CDR2 YNNKEL (reference sequence). The CDR3 runs 16 residues. The DNA of the CDR3 is TGTGCCAGCAGCCCAGGGGGGGGCTCTGGGGCCAACGTCCTGACTTTC. Amino acid sequence: CASSPGGGSGANVLTF. Filled out from reference TRBV3-1 and TRBJ2-6, the complete variable domain reads DTAVSQTPKYLVTQMGNDKSIKCEQNLGHDTMYWYKQDSKKFLKIMFSYNNKELIINETVPNRFSPKSPDKAHLNLHINSLELGDSAVYFCASSPGGGSGANVLTFGAGSRLTVL.

The gene calls are TRBV7-8 and TRBJ1-5; D remains unclear. V lost 5 bases and J lost 9, with 11 bases in between. CDR3 length equals 12 residues. CDR1 and CDR2 from the germline V gene are SGHVS and FQNEAQ. This CDR3 reads CASSPDGWPQHF. The CDR3 DNA follows: TGTGCCAGCAGCCCAGACGGATGGCCCCAGCATTTT.

This clonotype has ten or more counts. Here the CDR3 reads CASSPFVEQYF. The CDR3 nucleotides are TGTGCCAGCAGCCCCTTTGTCGAGCAGTACTTC. The chain employs TRBV2 and TRBJ2-7; D not resolved. V lost 6 bases, J lost 6 bases, and 9 bases lay in between. Germline CDR1 is SNHLY and CDR2 is FYNNEI. CDR3 length: 11 residues.

This clonotype was picked up many times. The rearrangement uses TRBV6-5 and TRBJ2-7; D unresolved. The CDR3 has 15 residues. The germline V gene has CDR1 MNHEY and CDR2 SVGAGI. With 0 bases removed from V and 0 bases from J, the gap between germline ends came to 9 bases. CDR3 in amino acids: CASSYSISGSYEQYF. DNA of the CDR3: TGTGCCAGCAGTTACTCGATTTCAGGCTCCTACGAGCAGTACTTC.

This clonotype showed up many times. The gene calls are TRBV7-9 and TRBJ2-5, with a tentative D call TRBD1 (5 bases). CDR3 length: 14 residues. The germline V and J ends were trimmed by 2 bases and 5 bases, with 12 bases remaining between them. Germline V gene sequence: CDR1 SEHNR, CDR2 FQNEAQ (reference sequence). In DNA, the CDR3 is TGTGCCAGCAGCTTAAGAGCGTCAGGGGAGACCCAGTACTTC. It codes for CASSLRASGETQYF.

This clonotype was seen a few times. The gene calls are TRBV30 and TRBJ2-7, with 11 bases that match TRBD1. V dropped 5 bases and J dropped 2; count of bases not matched to a gene: 2. CDR1 and CDR2 (germline): GTSNPN, SVGIG (reference sequence). The CDR3 extends over 13 amino acids. The CDR3 DNA is TGTGCCTGGGGGGGACAGGGGGCCTACGAGCAGTACTTC. It yields the protein CAWGGQGAYEQYF.

This clonotype was counted ten times or more. The V gene is TRBV20-1, the J gene TRBJ2-5, with 10 bases lining up with TRBD2. Per the germline V gene, CDR1 is DFQATT and CDR2 is SNEGSKA (reference sequence). Trimming removed 1 base from V and 4 bases from J; junction bases left unmatched: 9. This CDR3 contains 16 residues. CDR3 DNA sequence: TGCAGTGCTAGAGGTTTTTGGGTAGCGGGGGGAGAGACCCAGTACTTC. Translating gives CSARGFWVAGGETQYF.

J is TRBJ2-1 and V is TRBV20-1; TRBD2 is a possible D gene (5 bases). Between the trimmed V and J ends, which lost 6 bases and 1 base, there was a span of 19 bases. The germline CDR1 and CDR2 sequences are DFQATT and SNEGSKA (reference sequence). The CDR3 sequence is 16 residues long. CDR3 residues: CSAEGPLGWSYNEQFF. The CDR3 nucleotides are TGCAGTGCCGAGGGCCCCCTGGGTTGGTCCTACAATGAGCAGTTCTTC.

CDR3 loop: CASSLGQSPSTNEKLFF. CDR3 in DNA: TGCGCCAGCAGCTTGGGTCAGTCGCCCTCAACTAATGAAAAACTGTTTTTT. This chain links TRBV5-1 with TRBJ1-4; D gene uncertain. The V gene lost 0 bases and the J gene lost 0 bases, with 12 bases spanning the gap. Germline V gives CDR1 SGHRS, CDR2 YFSETQ. This CDR3 region has 17 residues.

This clonotype was recorded many times. The gene calls are TRBV6-1 and TRBJ2-3; 11 bases agree with TRBD1. Losses at the gene ends were 7 bases for V and 1 base for J; bases not matched to a gene: 13. Per the germline V gene, CDR1 is MNHNS and CDR2 is SASEGT. The CDR3 runs 18 residues. The CDR3 sequence: CASTDGTGGDLGTDTQYF. CDR3 in DNA: TGTGCCAGCACCGACGGGACAGGGGGTGATTTGGGCACAGATACGCAGTATTTT.

This clonotype was counted between two and nine times. The rearrangement uses TRBV4-1 and TRBJ1-2; the D gene is possibly TRBD1 (5 bases). Trimming removed 0 bases from V and 4 bases from J, with 15 bases in between. The germline CDR1 and CDR2 sequences are MGHRA and YSYEKL. There are 16 residues in the CDR3. The CDR3 coding sequence is TGCGCCAGCAGCCAAGATAGGCAGGGTCTCTCCTATGGCTACACCTTC. Translation gives CASSQDRQGLSYGYTF.

In this sample, this clonotype turned up a few times. The CDR3 protein is CASSLAGQGGGSDYNEQFF. Written as DNA, the CDR3 is TGTGCCAGCAGCTTAGCCGGACAGGGGGGTGGTTCGGACTACAATGAGCAGTTCTTC. The rearrangement links TRBV7-8 to TRBJ2-1, with 10 bases matching TRBD1. Looked up from germline, CDR1 is SGHVS and CDR2 is FQNEAQ. The CDR3 consists of 19 residues. J was trimmed by 3 bases and V by 0 bases; bases with no gene match: 11.